The 3 T cell receptor beta chains listed next were all sequenced from one sample in a study of regulatory T cells in long-lasting Graves disease. The time point is: newly diagnosed GD, antithyroid drugs for less than 3 months. PBMC RNA served as the TCR library source. Construction of TCR beta libraries relied on iRepertoire HTBI primers and on Arm-PCR targeting CDR3 regions. One entry per CDR3 protein results from TCRdb running MiXCR on the multiplex PCR reads. The sample lists some 320,000 distinct CDR3 sequences, 15% to 20% occurring once. This specimen was peripheral blood mononuclear cells (PBMCs), taken at new diagnosis, from a patient treated with antithyroid drugs. The source of these receptors is a female donor with Graves disease.

The rearrangement links TRBV20-1 to TRBJ2-2, with TRBD2 matching 12 bases. The CDR3 extends over 16 amino acids. Per the germline V gene, CDR1 is DFQATT and CDR2 is SNEGSKA (reference sequence). Trimming took 6 bases from V and 1 from J; bases not matched to a gene: 6. The CDR3 is CSALTSGSGNTGELFF. The CDR3 nucleotides read TGCAGTGCCCTGACTAGCGGGAGTGGGAACACCGGGGAGCTGTTTTTT.

Note on this clonotype: A read error likely explains this, since a far larger clone differs by one base. The gene calls are TRBV2 and TRBJ2-3, with D possibly TRBD1 on 6 matching bases. The DNA end favors TRBJ1-1, so the J call may be wrong. This CDR3 has 16 residues. The germline CDR1 and CDR2 sequences are SNHLY and FYNNEI. CDR3 DNA: TGTGCCAGCAGTTCCCCAGAAGGGGGTATGAACACTGTAGCTTTCTTT. Translated: CASSSPEGGMNTVAFF.

This clonotype was counted once. As the CDR3 is not closed by the conserved phenylalanine or tryptophan, this likely results from a read error. The V gene is TRBV11-2, the J gene TRBJ2-5; 12 bases fit TRBD2. The CDR3 extends over 16 amino acids. Germline CDR1 and CDR2: SGHAT and FQNNGV. In DNA, the CDR3 is TGTGCCAGCAGAGGACTAGCGGGGAAATCACAAGACACCCAGTACTCC. Translating gives CASRGLAGKSQDTQYS.